The clone carrying this T cell receptor (beta chain) was picked up many times. The antigen remains undetermined. This specimen comes from a study of T-cell memory formation after mild COVID-19. Study-level information: Among the donors, TCR clusters were largely specific to each donor. Study-wide findings and caveats: Pre-infection memory carried some responding clones, suggesting that cross-reactive memory joined. Specificity for SARS-CoV-2 was not confirmed among the second-wave clones peaking on day 37. Clones which contracted sat mainly in CM and EM if CD4+, and in EMRA if CD8+.

There are 13 residues in the CDR3. Germline V gene sequence: CDR1 SGHVS, CDR2 FQNEAQ. The V end was cut by 6 bases, the J end by 0 bases, with 9 bases between. MiXCR was run by TCRdb on the 5' RACE reads, yielding one entry per CDR3 protein. This repertoire shows a few hundred thousand distinct CDR3 sequences, around 15% found once; its top ten account for about 21%. The TCR comes from a man aged 18 to 30 who had mild COVID-19 (a few samples of this study predate the infection). Cell type and time point are not known. Sequencing was carried out using PBMCs or a T cell subset sorted from them (not recorded which). The chain joins TRBV7-8 to TRBJ2-7; TRBD2 might be the D (5 bases). This CDR3 reads CASRGLSSYEQYV. For the CDR3, the DNA is TGTGCCAGCAGAGGACTTAGCTCCTACGAGCAGTACGTC.